The entry that follows covers one T cell receptor (beta chain) sequence. Per the original data handling: Reference gene primer amplification yielded estimated nucleated cell counts. The repertoire was sequenced with immunoSEQ multiplex PCR; TCRdb's copy has only in-frame clones and lacks some. V, J and clone size are those of that table, while D and trimming were read from the DNA. The sample lists approximately 230,000 clones, around 88% seen once, with approximately 1.4% in the top ten. The V gene end was trimmed by 5 bases and the J gene end by 7 bases; junction bases not matched to a gene: 5. This CDR3 comprises 14 residues. CDR1 and CDR2 from the germline V gene are KGHSH and LQKENI. The entry originates in a study of blood T cell repertoires in COVID-19. Turning to the study itself: Specimens from acute and convalescent COVID-19 originated in the United States, Italy and Spain.

The rearrangement joins TRBV18 to TRBJ1-6, with TRBD1 identical over 7 bases. Sequencing was carried out using peripheral blood. The TCR originated in an elderly man with acute or convalescent COVID-19. The CDR3 region has the DNA TGTGCCAGCTCAGAGACAGGGAAGAATTCACCCCTCCACTTT. It translates to CASSETGKNSPLHF.